This is a list of T cell receptor beta chains from one sample in a study of blood T cell repertoires in COVID-19. Here immunoSEQ multiplex PCR was the method, and the copy in TCRdb shows in-frame clones only, minus some. The sample includes around 340,000 clones, approximately 82% of them seen just once. Sequenced: peripheral blood. Source of these receptors: a man aged 25 to 40 with active or convalescent COVID-19. Each CDR3 is given with its conserved first and last residue. The D gene is left open where the match is weak. The listing skips clone size in some rows; elsewhere it reads once, few, many or a size class.

>-|TRBJ2-2|-|TRBV28
CASKTQGTTNTGELFF
TGTGCCAGCAAAACACAGGGTACGACGAACACCGGGGAGCTGTTTTTT
>-|TRBJ1-1|-|TRBV24-1
CATSGGQGAFF
TGTGCCACCAGTGGGGGCCAGGGTGCTTTCTTT
>once|TRBJ2-1|TRBD2|TRBV24-1
CATSGLAGGPNEQFF
TGTGCCACCAGTGGTCTGGCGGGGGGGCCTAATGAGCAGTTCTTC
>-|TRBJ2-2|-|TRBV6-5
CASSYEGLNTGELFF
TGTGCCAGCAGTTATGAAGGACTGAACACCGGGGAGCTGTTTTTT
>-|TRBJ1-3|-|TRBV19
CASIGGYSGNTIYF
TGTGCCAGTATTGGCGGCTACTCTGGAAACACCATATATTTT
>-|TRBJ1-1|-|TRBV5-1
CASSFRQPGERTEAFF
TGCGCCAGCAGCTTCCGTCAGCCAGGGGAACGCACTGAAGCTTTCTTT
>-|TRBJ1-1|TRBD1|TRBV29-1
CSVEGAADVTEAFF
TGCAGCGTCGAGGGGGCGGCGGATGTCACTGAAGCTTTCTTT
>-|TRBJ2-1|-|TRBV14
CASSQATSLGEQFF
TGTGCCAGCAGCCAAGCGACTAGTCTTGGTGAGCAGTTCTTC
>-|TRBJ2-3|-|TRBV19
CASSISSFDTQYF
TGTGCCAGTAGTATCTCTAGTTTCGATACGCAGTATTTT
>-|TRBJ2-1|TRBD2|TRBV3-1/TRBV3-2
CASSQQLAGVGYNEQFF
TGTGCCAGCAGCCAACAACTAGCGGGAGTAGGGTACAATGAGCAGTTCTTC
>few|TRBJ2-2|-|TRBV29-1
CSVVKGAGTGELFF
TGCAGCGTTGTTAAGGGGGCGGGGACCGGGGAGCTGTTTTTT
>-|TRBJ1-2|TRBD1|TRBV28
CASSFTGTGGGYTF
TGTGCCAGCAGTTTCACCGGGACAGGGGGCGGCTACACCTTC
>once|TRBJ1-5|-|TRBV3-1/TRBV3-2
CASGGAQNNQPQHF
TGTGCCAGTGGGGGGGCGCAGAACAATCAGCCCCAGCATTTT
>-|TRBJ2-1|TRBD2|TRBV6-4
CASSDSGGANEQFF
TGTGCCAGCAGTGACAGCGGGGGGGCCAATGAGCAGTTCTTC
>-|TRBJ1-1|-|TRBV15
CATSSPRLSNTEAFF
TGTGCCACCAGCAGCCCGCGGCTCTCGAACACTGAAGCTTTCTTT
>-|TRBJ2-1|-|TRBV3-1/TRBV3-2
CASSQDVGEQFF
TGTGCCAGCAGCCAAGACGTCGGGGAGCAGTTCTTC
>once|TRBJ1-1|-|TRBV7-3
CASSLLRAANTEAFF
TGTGCCAGCAGCCTCCTCAGGGCAGCGAACACTGAAGCTTTCTTT
>-|TRBJ2-2|TRBD2|TRBV5-6
CASSLGTSNTGELFF
TGTGCCAGCAGCTTGGGGACTAGCAACACCGGGGAGCTGTTTTTT
>-|TRBJ2-2|TRBD1|TRBV7-3
CASSLNFGTAFAGELFF
TGTGCCAGCAGCTTAAATTTTGGGACAGCTTTCGCTGGGGAGCTGTTTTTT
>-|TRBJ1-6|TRBD1|TRBV20-1
CSASWDSNSPLHF
TGCAGTGCTAGTTGGGACAGTAATTCACCCCTCCACTTT
>-|TRBJ2-7|-|TRBV11-2
CASSLETGREQYF
TGTGCCAGCAGCTTAGAAACAGGGCGCGAGCAGTACTTC
>-|TRBJ2-7|TRBD2|TRBV27
CASSTEREIHEQYF
TGTGCCAGCAGTACTGAGCGGGAGATCCACGAGCAGTACTTC
>-|TRBJ2-1|TRBD2|TRBV9
CASSVATREPRNEQFF
TGTGCCAGCAGCGTAGCTACGCGGGAGCCTCGCAATGAGCAGTTCTTC
>-|TRBJ2-2|TRBD2|TRBV3-1/TRBV3-2
CASSPYGRLAGGLTGELFF
TGTGCCAGCAGCCCCTATGGTCGACTAGCGGGGGGGCTCACCGGGGAGCTGTTTTTT
>-|TRBJ1-5|-|TRBV7-2
CASSLEGVAGYNQPQHF
TGTGCCAGCAGCTTAGAGGGGGTGGCAGGTTACAATCAGCCCCAGCATTTT
>-|TRBJ1-1|TRBD1|TRBV12-3/TRBV12-4
CASSLGQDTEAFF
TGTGCCAGCAGCCTCGGACAGGACACTGAAGCTTTCTTT
>few|TRBJ1-4|-|TRBV4-3
CASSRENEKLFF
TGCGCCAGCAGCCGGGAGAATGAAAAACTGTTTTTT
>-|TRBJ1-5|-|TRBV30
CAWSVRVGGQPQHF
TGTGCCTGGAGTGTACGGGTCGGCGGTCAGCCCCAGCATTTT
>-|TRBJ1-2|-|TRBV7-2
CASSLVVYGYTF
TGTGCCAGCAGCTTGGTAGTGTATGGCTACACCTTC